This TCR beta chain was captured in a study of cytomegalovirus exposure and HLA in healthy donors. Findings of the study overall: For most TCR sequences rarity was the rule, although some public TCRs occurred in many donors.

With regard to this clone: Its antigen is not known.

The germline CDR1 and CDR2 sequences are MNHEY and SMNVEV (reference sequence). The CDR3 covers 13 residues. The ends lost 4 bases at V and 7 bases at J; junction bases unmatched: 2. TCRdb keeps only in-frame clones here, not all; method: immunoSEQ multiplex PCR. The profile covers approximately 88,000 clones, with about four fifths appearing a single time and 9% to 13% taken by the ten largest. This clonotype was sampled from a woman under 30 in good health and CMV-seropositive. Sequenced: PBMCs. The chain has TRBV27 and TRBJ1-5; 9 bases line up with TRBD1. The CDR3 DNA reads as TGTGCCAGCAGTTGGGACAGGGTCCAGCCCCAGCATTTT. This encodes CASSWDRVQPQHF.